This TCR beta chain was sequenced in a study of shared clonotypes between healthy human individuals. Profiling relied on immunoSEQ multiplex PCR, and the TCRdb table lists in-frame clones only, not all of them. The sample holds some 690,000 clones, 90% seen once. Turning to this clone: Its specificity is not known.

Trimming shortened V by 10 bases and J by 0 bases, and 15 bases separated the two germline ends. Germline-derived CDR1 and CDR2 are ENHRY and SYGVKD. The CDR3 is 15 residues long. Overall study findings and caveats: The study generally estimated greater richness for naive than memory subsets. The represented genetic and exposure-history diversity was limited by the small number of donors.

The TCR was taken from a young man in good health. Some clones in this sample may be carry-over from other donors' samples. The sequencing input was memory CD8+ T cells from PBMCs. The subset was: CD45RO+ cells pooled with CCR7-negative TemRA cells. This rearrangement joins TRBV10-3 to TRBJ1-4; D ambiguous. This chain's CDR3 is CASIALVATNEKLFF. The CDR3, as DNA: TGTGCCAGCATCGCTCTAGTTGCAACTAATGAAAAACTGTTTTTT.